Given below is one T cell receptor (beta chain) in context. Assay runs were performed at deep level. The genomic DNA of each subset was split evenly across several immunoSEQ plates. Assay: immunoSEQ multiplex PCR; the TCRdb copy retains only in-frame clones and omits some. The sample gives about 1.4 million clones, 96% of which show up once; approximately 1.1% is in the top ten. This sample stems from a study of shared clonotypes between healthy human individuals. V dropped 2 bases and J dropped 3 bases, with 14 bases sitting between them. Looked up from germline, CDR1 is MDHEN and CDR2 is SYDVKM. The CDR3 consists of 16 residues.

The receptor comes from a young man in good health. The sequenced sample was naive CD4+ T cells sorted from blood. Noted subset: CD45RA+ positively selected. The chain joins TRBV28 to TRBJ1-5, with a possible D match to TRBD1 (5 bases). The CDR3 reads CASSLKGFGYNQPQHF. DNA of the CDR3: TGTGCCAGCAGTTTAAAGGGGTTTGGGTACAATCAGCCCCAGCATTTT.